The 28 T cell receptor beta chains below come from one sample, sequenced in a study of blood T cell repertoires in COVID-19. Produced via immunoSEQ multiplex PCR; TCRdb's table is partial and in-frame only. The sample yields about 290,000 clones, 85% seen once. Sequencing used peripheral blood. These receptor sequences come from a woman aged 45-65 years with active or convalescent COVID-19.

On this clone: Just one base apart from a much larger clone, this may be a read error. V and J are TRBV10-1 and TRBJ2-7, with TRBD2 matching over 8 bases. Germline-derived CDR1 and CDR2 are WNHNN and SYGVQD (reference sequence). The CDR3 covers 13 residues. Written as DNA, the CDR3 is TGCGCCAGACAAAGCGGGAGCGACTACAAGCAGTACTTC. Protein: CARQSGSDYKQYF.

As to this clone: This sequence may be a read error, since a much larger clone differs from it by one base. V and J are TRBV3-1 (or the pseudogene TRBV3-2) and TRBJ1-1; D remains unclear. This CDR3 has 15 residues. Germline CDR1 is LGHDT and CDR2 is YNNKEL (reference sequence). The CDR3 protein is CASSQASFGWTEVFF. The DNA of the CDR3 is TGTGCCAGCAGCCAAGCCAGCTTCGGGTGGACTGAAGTTTTCTTT.

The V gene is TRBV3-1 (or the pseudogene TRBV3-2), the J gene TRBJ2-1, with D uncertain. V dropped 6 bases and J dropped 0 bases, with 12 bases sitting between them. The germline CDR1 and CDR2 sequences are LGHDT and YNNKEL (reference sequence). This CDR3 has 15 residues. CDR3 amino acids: CASSPWRYSYNEQFF. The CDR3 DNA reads TGTGCCAGCAGTCCCTGGCGGTACTCCTACAATGAGCAGTTCTTC.

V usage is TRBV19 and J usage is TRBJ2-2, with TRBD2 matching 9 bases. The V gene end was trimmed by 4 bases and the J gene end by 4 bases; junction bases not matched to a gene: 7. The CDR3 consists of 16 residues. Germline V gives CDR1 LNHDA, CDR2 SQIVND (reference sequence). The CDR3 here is CASSKSSGTFTGELFF. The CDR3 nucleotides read TGTGCCAGTAGTAAGTCTAGCGGGACCTTCACCGGGGAGCTGTTTTTT.

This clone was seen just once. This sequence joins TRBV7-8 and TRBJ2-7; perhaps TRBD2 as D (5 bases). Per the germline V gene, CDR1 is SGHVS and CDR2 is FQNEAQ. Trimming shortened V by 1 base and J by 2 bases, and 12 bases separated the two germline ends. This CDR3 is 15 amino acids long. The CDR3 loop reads CASSLGRRIPYEQYF. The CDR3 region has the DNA TGTGCCAGCAGCTTAGGCAGGAGGATCCCCTACGAGCAGTACTTC.

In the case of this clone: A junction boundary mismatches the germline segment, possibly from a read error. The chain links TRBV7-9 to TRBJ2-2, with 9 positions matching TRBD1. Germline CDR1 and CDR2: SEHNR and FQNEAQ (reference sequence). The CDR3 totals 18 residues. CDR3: CASTLRADRGPNTGELFF. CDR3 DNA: TGTGCCAGCACCTTACGAGCGGACAGGGGCCCGAACACCGGGGAGCTGTTTTTT.

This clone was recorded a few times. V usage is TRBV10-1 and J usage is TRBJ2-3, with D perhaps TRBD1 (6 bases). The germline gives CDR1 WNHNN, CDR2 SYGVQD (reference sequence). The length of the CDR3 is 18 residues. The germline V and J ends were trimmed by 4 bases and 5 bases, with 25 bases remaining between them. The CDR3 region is CASSGGLQGSALEDTQYF. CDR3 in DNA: TGCGCCAGCAGTGGGGGTCTACAGGGTTCAGCCTTGGAAGATACGCAGTATTTT.

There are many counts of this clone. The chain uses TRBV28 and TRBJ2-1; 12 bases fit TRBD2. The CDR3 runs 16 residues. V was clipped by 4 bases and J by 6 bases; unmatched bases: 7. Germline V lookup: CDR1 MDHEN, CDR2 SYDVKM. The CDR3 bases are TGTGCCAGCAGTTCGACGACTAGCGGGAGACGCAATGAGCAGTTCTTC. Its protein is CASSSTTSGRRNEQFF.

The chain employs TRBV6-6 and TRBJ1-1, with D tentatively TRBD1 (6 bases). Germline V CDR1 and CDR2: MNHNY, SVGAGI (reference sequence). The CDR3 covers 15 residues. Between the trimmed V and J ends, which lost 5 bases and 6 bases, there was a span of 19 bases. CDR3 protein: CASSRYREGVAEAFF. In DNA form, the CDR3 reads TGTGCCAGCAGTCGTTACAGGGAGGGGGTCGCTGAAGCTTTCTTT.

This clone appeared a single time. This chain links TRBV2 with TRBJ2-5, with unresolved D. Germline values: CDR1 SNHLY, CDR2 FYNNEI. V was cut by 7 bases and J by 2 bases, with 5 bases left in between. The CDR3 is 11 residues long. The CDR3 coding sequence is TGTGCCAGCACCCCTCAAGAGACCCAGTACTTC. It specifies CASTPQETQYF.

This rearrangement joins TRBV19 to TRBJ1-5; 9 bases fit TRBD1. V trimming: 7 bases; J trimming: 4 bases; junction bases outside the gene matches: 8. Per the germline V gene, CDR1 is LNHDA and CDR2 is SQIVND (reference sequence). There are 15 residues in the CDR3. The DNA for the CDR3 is TGTGCCAGTATTCCGGGACAGGGTCTTAATCAGCCCCAGCATTTT. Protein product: CASIPGQGLNQPQHF.

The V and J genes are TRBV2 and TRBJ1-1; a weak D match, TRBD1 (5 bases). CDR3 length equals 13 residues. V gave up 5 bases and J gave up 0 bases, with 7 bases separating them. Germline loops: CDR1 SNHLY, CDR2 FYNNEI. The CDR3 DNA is TGTGCCAGCAGTACAGGCATGAACACTGAAGCTTTCTTT. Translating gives CASSTGMNTEAFF.

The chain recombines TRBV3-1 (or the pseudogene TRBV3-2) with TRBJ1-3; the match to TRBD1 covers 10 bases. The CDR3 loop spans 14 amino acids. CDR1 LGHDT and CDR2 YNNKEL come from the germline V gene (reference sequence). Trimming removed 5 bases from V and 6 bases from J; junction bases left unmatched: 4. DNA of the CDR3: TGTGCCAGCAGCTACGGGACAGGGGCAAACACCATATATTTT. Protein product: CASSYGTGANTIYF.

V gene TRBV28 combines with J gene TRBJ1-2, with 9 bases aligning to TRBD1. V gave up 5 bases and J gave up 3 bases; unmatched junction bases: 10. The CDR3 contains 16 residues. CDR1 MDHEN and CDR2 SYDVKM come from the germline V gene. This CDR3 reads CASSPLSGTGHYGYTF. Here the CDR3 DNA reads TGTGCCAGCAGTCCCCTCTCCGGGACAGGGCACTATGGCTACACCTTC.

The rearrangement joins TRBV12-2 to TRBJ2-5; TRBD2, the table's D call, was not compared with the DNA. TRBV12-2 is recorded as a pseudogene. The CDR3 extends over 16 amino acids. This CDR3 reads CASRRPAGRVQGTQYF. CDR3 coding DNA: TGTGCAAGTCGACGCCCGGCGGGCCGGGTTCAAGGGACCCAGTACTTC.

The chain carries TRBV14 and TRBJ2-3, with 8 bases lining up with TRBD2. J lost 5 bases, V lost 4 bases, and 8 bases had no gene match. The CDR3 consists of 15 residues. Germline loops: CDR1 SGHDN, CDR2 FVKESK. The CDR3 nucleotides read TGTGCCAGCAGCCGTCTAGCGGGCCCCTTAGATACGCAGTATTTT. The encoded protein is CASSRLAGPLDTQYF.

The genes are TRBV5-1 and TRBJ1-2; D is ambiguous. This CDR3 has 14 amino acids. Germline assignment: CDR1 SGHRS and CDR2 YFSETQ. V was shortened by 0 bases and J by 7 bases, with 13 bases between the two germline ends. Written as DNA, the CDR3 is TGCGCCAGCAGCTTGGGTGGAGGGCTGGGTGGCTACACCTTC. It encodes CASSLGGGLGGYTF.

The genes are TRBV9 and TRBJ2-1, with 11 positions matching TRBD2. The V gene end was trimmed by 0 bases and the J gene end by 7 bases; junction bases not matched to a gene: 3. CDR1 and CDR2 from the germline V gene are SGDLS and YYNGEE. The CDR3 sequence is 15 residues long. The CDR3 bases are TGTGCCAGCAGCGTAGGCGCTAGCGGGAGGAATGAGCAGTTCTTC. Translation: CASSVGASGRNEQFF.

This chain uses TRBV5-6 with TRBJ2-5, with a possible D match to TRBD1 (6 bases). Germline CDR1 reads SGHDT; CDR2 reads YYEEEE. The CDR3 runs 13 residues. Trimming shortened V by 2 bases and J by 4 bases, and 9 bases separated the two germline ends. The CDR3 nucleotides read TGTGCCAGCAGCTTCGAACAGGGAGAGACCCAGTACTTC. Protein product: CASSFEQGETQYF.

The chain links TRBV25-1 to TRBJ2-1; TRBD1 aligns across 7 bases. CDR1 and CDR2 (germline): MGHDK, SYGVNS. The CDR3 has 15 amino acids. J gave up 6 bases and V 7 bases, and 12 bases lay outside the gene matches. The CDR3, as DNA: TGTGCCAGCATCGCACAGGGGTCTACTGGCAATGAGCAGTTCTTC. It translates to CASIAQGSTGNEQFF.

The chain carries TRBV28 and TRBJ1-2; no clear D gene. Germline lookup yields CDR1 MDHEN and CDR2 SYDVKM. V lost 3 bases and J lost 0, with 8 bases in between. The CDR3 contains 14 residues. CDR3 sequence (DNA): TGTGCCAGCAGTTTTCGACGGGCTAACTATGGCTACACCTTC. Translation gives CASSFRRANYGYTF.

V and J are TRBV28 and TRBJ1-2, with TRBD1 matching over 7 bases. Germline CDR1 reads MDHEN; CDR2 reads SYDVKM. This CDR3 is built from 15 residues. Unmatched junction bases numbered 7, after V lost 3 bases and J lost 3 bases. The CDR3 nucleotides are TGTGCCAGCAGTTTTCCGACAGGGAGAGACTATGGCTACACCTTC. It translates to CASSFPTGRDYGYTF.

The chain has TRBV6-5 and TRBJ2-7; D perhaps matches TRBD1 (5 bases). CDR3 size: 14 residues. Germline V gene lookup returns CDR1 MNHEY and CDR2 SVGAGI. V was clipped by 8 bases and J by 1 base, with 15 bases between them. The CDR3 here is CASLVRVRSYEQYF. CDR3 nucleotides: TGTGCCAGCTTGGTCAGGGTACGATCCTACGAGCAGTACTTC.

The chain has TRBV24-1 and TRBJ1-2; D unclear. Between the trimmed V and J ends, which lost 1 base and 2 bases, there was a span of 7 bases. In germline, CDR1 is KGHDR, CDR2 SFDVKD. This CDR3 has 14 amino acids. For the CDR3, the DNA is TGTGCCACCAGTGATTTTCCCAGAAACTATGGCTACACCTTC. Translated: CATSDFPRNYGYTF.

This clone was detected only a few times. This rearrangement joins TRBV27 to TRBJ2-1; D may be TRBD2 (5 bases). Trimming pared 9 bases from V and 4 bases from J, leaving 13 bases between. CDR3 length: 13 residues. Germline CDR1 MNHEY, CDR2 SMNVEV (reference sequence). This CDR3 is CASTDPGYNEQFF. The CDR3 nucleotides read TGTGCCAGTACCGACCCGGGGTACAATGAGCAGTTCTTC.

The CDR3 DNA reads TGTGCCAGCAGTCAAGCGGGAGGGTGGGATACGCAGTATTTT. Amino acid sequence: CASSQAGGWDTQYF. This chain uses TRBV27 with TRBJ2-3; TRBD2 matches 10 bases. Germline V gives CDR1 MNHEY, CDR2 SMNVEV (reference sequence). The CDR3 runs to 14 residues. J was trimmed by 6 bases and V by 5 bases; bases with no gene match: 5.

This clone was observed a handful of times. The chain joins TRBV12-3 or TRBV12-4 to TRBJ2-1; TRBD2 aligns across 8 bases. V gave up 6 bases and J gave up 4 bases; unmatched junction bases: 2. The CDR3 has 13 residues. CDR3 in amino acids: CASRGLAYNEQFF. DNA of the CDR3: TGTGCCAGCAGAGGACTAGCTTACAATGAGCAGTTCTTC.

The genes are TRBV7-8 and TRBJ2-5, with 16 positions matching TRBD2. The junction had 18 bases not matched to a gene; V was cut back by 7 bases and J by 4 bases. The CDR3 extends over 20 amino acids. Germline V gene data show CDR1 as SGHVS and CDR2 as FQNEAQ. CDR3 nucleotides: TGTGCCAGCATCCCCCGCAGACTGGGGACTAGCGGGAGGGCGGGAGAGACCCAGTACTTC. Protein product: CASIPRRLGTSGRAGETQYF.